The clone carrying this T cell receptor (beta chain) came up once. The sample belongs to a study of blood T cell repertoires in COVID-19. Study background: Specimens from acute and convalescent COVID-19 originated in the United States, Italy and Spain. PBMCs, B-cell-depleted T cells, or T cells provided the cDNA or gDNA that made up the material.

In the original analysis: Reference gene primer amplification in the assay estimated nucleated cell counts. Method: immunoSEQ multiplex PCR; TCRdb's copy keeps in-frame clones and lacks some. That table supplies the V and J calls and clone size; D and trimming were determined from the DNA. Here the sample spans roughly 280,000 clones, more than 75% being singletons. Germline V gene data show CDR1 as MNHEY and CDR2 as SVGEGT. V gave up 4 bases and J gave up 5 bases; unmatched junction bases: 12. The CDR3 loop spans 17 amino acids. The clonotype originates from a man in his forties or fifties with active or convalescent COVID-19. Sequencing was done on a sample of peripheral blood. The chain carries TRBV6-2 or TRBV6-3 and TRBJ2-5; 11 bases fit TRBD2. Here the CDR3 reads CASSLGLAGGKWETQYF. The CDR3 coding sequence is TGTGCCAGCAGTTTGGGGCTAGCGGGGGGTAAATGGGAGACCCAGTACTTC.